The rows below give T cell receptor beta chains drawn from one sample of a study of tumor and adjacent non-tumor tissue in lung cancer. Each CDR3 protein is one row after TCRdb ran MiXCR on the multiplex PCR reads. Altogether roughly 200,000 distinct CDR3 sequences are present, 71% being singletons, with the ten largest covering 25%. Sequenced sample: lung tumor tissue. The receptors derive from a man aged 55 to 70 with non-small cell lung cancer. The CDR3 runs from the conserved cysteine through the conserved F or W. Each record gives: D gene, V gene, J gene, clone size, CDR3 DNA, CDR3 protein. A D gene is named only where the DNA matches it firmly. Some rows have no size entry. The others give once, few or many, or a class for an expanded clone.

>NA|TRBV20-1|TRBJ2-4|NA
TGCAGTGCTAGCATAAGCCGACCCCACGATAACATTCAGTACTTC
CSASISRPHDNIQYF
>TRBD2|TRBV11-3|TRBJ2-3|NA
TGTGCCAGGAGCTCCGGGACTAGCATGGCAGAAACGCAGTATTTT
CARSSGTSMAETQYF
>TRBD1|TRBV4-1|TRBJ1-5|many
TGCGCCAGCAGCACCCGACAGGGACGAACCAATCAGCCCCAGCATTTT
CASSTRQGRTNQPQHF
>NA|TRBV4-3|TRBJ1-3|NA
TGCGCCAGCAGCCAAAACGACAGTTCAAGCTCTGGAAACACCATATATTTT
CASSQNDSSSSGNTIYF
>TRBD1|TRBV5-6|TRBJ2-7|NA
TGTGCCAGCAACGCTCTAACAGGGGCCTACGAGCAGTACTTC
CASNALTGAYEQYF
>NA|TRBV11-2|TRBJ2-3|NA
TGTGCCAACAGCCTGGACGGTAGCATAGATACGCAGTATTTT
CANSLDGSIDTQYF
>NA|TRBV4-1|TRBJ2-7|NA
TGCGCCAGAAGCCAAGAAAGGAGGGCAAAGGGTTACGAGCAGTACTTC
CARSQERRAKGYEQYF
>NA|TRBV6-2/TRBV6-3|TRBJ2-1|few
TGTGTCAGCACCGACCGGGCAGCCCGCGATGAGCAGTTCTTC
CVSTDRAARDEQFF
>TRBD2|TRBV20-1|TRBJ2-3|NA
TGCAGTGCGACTAGCAGGAACGACAACACAGATACGCAGTATTTT
CSATSRNDNTDTQYF
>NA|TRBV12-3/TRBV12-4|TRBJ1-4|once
TGTGCCAGCTATTTCCCCAGAGGAAAACTGTTTTTT
CASYFPRGKLFF
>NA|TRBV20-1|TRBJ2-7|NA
TGCAGTGCTCGGGCGCGGGCTAACTACGAGCCGTACTTC
CSARARANYEPYF
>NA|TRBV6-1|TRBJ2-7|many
TGTGCCAGCAGCCAACCAAGGGCCCGACTAGGTGCCTACGAGCAGTACTTC
CASSQPRARLGAYEQYF
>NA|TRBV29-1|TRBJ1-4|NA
TGCAGCGTCCGGGACACACTTAGTGAAAAACTGTTTTTT
CSVRDTLSEKLFF
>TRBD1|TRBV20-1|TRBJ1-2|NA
TGCAGTGCTAGTAACGTAGGGGGCATGGCTAACCATGGCTACACATTC
CSASNVGGMANHGYTF
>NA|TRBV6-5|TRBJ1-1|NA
TGTGCCAGCAGTTATAGGGCCGGGGGCACTGAAGCTTTCTTT
CASSYRAGGTEAFF
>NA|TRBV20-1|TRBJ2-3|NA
TGCAGTACGCCGGGACTCTCATCTAGCACAGATACGCAGTATTTT
CSTPGLSSSTDTQYF
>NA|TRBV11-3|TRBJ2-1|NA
TGTGCCAGCAGCTTAATCGAAGCGAATGAGCACTCCTTC
CASSLIEANEHSF
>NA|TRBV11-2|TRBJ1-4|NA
TGTGCGAGCTACACCGGACTGAATGAAAAACTGTTTTTT
CASYTGLNEKLFF
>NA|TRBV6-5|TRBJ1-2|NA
TGTGCCAGCACCACCCTGGGACACGTTCTCTATGGCTACACCTTC
CASTTLGHVLYGYTF
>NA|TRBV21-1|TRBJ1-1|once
TGTACCAGCAGCGAGAGGGGCAGGGGAAGGGACACTGAAGCTTTCTTT
CTSSERGRGRDTEAFF
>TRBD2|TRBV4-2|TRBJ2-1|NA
TGTGCGAGCAGCCAAGAAAGGAGCATAGGTAGCGGGACCTACAATGAGCAGTTCTTC
CASSQERSIGSGTYNEQFF
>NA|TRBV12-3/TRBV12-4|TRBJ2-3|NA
TGTACCAGCATTCCGGGACATAGCACAGATACGCAGTATTTT
CTSIPGHSTDTQYF
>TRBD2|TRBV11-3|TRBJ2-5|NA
TGTGCCTGCAGCAAAGGGACTAGCGGGAGTATTGGGACCCAGTACTTC
CACSKGTSGSIGTQYF
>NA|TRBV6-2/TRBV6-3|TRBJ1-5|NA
TGTGCCAGCAGTCAACAGAGGGGAGGTCAGCCCCAGCATTTT
CASSQQRGGQPQHF
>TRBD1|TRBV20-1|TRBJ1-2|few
TGCAGTGCTCTACGACAGGGCCGTTACGATGGCTACACCTTC
CSALRQGRYDGYTF
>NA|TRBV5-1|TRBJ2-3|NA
TGCGCCAGCAGGCGGGTTTCAACCACAGATACGCAGTATTTT
CASRRVSTTDTQYF
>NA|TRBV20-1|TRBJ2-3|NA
TGCAGTGCTCGGCGGGCGAATACGCAGTATTTT
CSARRANTQYF
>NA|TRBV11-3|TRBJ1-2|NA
TGTGCCAGCTGGGACCGGACCCGCTATGGCTACACCTTC
CASWDRTRYGYTF
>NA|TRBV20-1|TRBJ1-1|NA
TGCATTGTCGCGCCGGATTGGAACACTGAAGCTTTCTTT
CIVAPDWNTEAFF
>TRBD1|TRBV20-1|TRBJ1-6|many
TGCAGTGCTAGAGATGCAGGGGGTAATTCACCCCTCCACTTT
CSARDAGGNSPLHF
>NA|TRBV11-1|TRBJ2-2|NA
TGTGCCAGCAGCCAACCAGCTGGTGGCACATGGGAGCTGTTTTTT
CASSQPAGGTWELFF
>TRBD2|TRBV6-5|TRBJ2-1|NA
TGTGCCAGCAGTTCCACCTGGGGACTACATATTGGGGGGAATGTGGAGTTCTTC
CASSSTWGLHIGGNVEFF
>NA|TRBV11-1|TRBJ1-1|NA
TGCGCCAGCAGCTCGGACCCTCGGACTGAAGCTTTCTTT
CASSSDPRTEAFF
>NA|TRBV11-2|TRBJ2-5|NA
TGTGCCAGCTCTACAAGGGAAGAGACCCAGTACTTC
CASSTREETQYF
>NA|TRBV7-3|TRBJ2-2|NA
TGTGCCAGCAGCTTACGTGAAGGATACACCGGGGAGCTGTTTTTT
CASSLREGYTGELFF
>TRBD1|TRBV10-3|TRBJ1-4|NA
TGTGCCATCAGTGCAGGGACAGGGGGTTTTGAAAAACTGTTTTTT
CAISAGTGGFEKLFF